The rows below give T cell receptor beta chains drawn from one sample of a study of blood T cell repertoires in COVID-19. Assay used: immunoSEQ multiplex PCR; TCRdb lists only in-frame clones, some missing. The data show roughly 190,000 clones, 85% to 95% seen once. What was sequenced was peripheral blood. These receptor sequences come from a man aged 25 to 40 with COVID-19, enrolled during active disease. Each CDR3 is given with its conserved first and last residue. Fields, in order: clone size, J gene, V gene, D gene, CDR3 DNA, CDR3 protein. The D gene is left open where the match is weak. Expanded clones get a size class; other rows say once, few or many, or leave the size out.

.	TRBJ2-2	TRBV5-1	.	TGCGCCAGCAGTCTCATTCAGGCGAACACCGGGGAGCTGTTTTTT	CASSLIQANTGELFF
.	TRBJ2-3	TRBV10-3	TRBD1	TGTGCCATCAGGTCGGGACAGGGGGCTTGGGATACGCAGTATTTT	CAIRSGQGAWDTQYF
.	TRBJ1-5	TRBV6-5	TRBD1	TGTGCCAGCAGTCCGGACAGGGGGCATTATCAGCCCCAGCATTTT	CASSPDRGHYQPQHF
.	TRBJ2-5	TRBV30	TRBD1	TGTGCCTGGAGAATCTCGGACAGGGGAGCGGTAGAGACCCAGTACTTC	CAWRISDRGAVETQYF
.	TRBJ1-2	TRBV7-9	.	TGTGCCAGCAGCTTGCAGGGGCCTAACTATGGCTACACCTTC	CASSLQGPNYGYTF
once	TRBJ2-7	TRBV6-6	.	TGTGCCAGCAGTTTGCAGGGTGCCCACGAGCAGTACTTC	CASSLQGAHEQYF
once	TRBJ2-3	TRBV2	.	TGTGCCAGCAATGGAGAGTTGAGCACAGATACGCAGTATTTT	CASNGELSTDTQYF
.	TRBJ2-2	TRBV5-6	TRBD2	TGTGCCAGCAGCTTTACTAGCGGACTCACCGGGGAGCTGTTTTTT	CASSFTSGLTGELFF
.	TRBJ1-5	TRBV19	TRBD1	TGTGCCAGTAGAGACAGGGATTATAGCAATCAGCCCCAGCATTTT	CASRDRDYSNQPQHF
.	TRBJ1-6	TRBV28	.	TGTGCCAGCAGTTTACCGGGACAAAACTATAATTCACCCCTCCACTTT	CASSLPGQNYNSPLHF
.	TRBJ2-1	TRBV20-1	TRBD1	TGCAGTGCTAGTTTCACAGGGGGCGCAACTAGGGAGCAGTTCTTC	CSASFTGGATREQFF
.	TRBJ1-6	TRBV9	TRBD1	TGTGCCAGCAGCGACCAATTTTCCGGGACAGATAATTCACCCCTCCACTTT	CASSDQFSGTDNSPLHF
.	TRBJ1-2	TRBV7-9	.	TGTGCCAGCAGCTTTGCGGTGTATGGCTACACCTTC	CASSFAVYGYTF
.	TRBJ1-2	TRBV6-5	.	TGTGCAGCAGGGGTTAACTATGGCTACACCTTC	CAAGVNYGYTF
.	TRBJ2-2	TRBV6-5	.	TGTGCCAGCAGTTACAGGATACGGGACTCCGGGGAGCTGTTTTTT	CASSYRIRDSGELFF
.	TRBJ1-2	TRBV10-2	TRBD1	TGCGCCAGTGGACAGGGGTTCATCTATGGCTACACCTTC	CASGQGFIYGYTF
.	TRBJ2-3	TRBV24-1	TRBD2	TGTGCCACCAGTGATCCCGCTAGCGGGGCGAAGCAAGATACGCAGTATTTT	CATSDPASGAKQDTQYF
.	TRBJ1-6	TRBV7-2	.	TGTGCCAGCAGTTACGGACAGAATATAATGTATAATTCACCCCTCCACTTT	CASSYGQNIMYNSPLHF
.	TRBJ1-1	TRBV5-1	.	TGCGCCAGCAGCTTGGGGGGAGACACTGAAGCTTTCTTT	CASSLGGDTEAFF
few	TRBJ1-1	TRBV14	.	TGTGCCAGCAGCCGGGTTTCAGGAGGAACTGAAGCTTTCTTT	CASSRVSGGTEAFF
.	TRBJ1-4	TRBV6-4	TRBD1	TGTGCCAGCAGTACAGGACAGGGCGGAAAACTGTTTTTT	CASSTGQGGKLFF
.	TRBJ2-7	TRBV6-4	.	TGTGCCAGCAGTGACTCTCCGGGGGACGAGCAGTACTTC	CASSDSPGDEQYF
.	TRBJ2-1	TRBV12-5	TRBD2	TGTGCTAGTGGCCGGACTAGTCGTAATGAGCAGTTCTTC	CASGRTSRNEQFF
.	TRBJ2-3	TRBV3-1/TRBV3-2	.	TGTGCCAGCAGCCCCTCCAGGGGTTGGTCAGATACGCAGTATTTT	CASSPSRGWSDTQYF
.	TRBJ1-1	TRBV4-1	.	TGCGCCAGCAGCCAAGGATCAGGGCTGAACACTGAAGCTTTCTTT	CASSQGSGLNTEAFF
.	TRBJ2-3	TRBV2	TRBD1	TGTGCCAGCAGTGAATGGACAGGGGCGACAGATACGCAGTATTTT	CASSEWTGATDTQYF
.	TRBJ2-7	TRBV3-1/TRBV3-2	.	TGTGCCAGCAGCCAATCCCGCGGCCACGAGCAGTACTTC	CASSQSRGHEQYF
.	TRBJ1-1	TRBV20-1	.	TGCAGTGCTGCCTTAGTAGCTGAAGCTTTCTTT	CSAALVAEAFF
.	TRBJ2-7	TRBV10-1	.	TGCGCCAGCAGCCAGGGCTACGAGCAGTACTTC	CASSQGYEQYF
.	TRBJ1-1	TRBV10-2	TRBD1	TGCGCCATCAAACAGGGGTCGGACACTGAAGCTTTCTTT	CAIKQGSDTEAFF
.	TRBJ1-4	TRBV5-6	TRBD1	TGTGCCAGCAGCTTGGCCATAGGGGGCGGAGGTAATGAAAAACTGTTTTTT	CASSLAIGGGGNEKLFF
few	TRBJ2-3	TRBV5-1	.	TGCGCCCAACTAAATACGCAGTATTTT	CAQLNTQYF
.	TRBJ1-1	TRBV6-5	.	TGTGCCAGTGCCAGGGGGAACACTGAAGCTTTCTTT	CASARGNTEAFF
.	TRBJ1-3	TRBV5-1	TRBD1	TGCGCCAGCAGCTTGGGTCCGGGACAGGGTGCTGGAAACACCATATATTTT	CASSLGPGQGAGNTIYF
.	TRBJ1-2	TRBV11-2	TRBD1	TGTGCCAGCAGCTTAGAACAGGGGGCAAGCGGCTACACCTTC	CASSLEQGASGYTF
once	TRBJ2-5	TRBV28	.	TGTGCCAGCAGTTCCGTTAGAGGAGAGACCCAGTACTTC	CASSSVRGETQYF
.	TRBJ2-7	TRBV9	.	TGTGCCAGCAGCGTAAGGGGGTACTCCTACGAGCAGTACTTC	CASSVRGYSYEQYF
.	TRBJ2-6	TRBV11-2	.	TGTGCCAGCAGGTCCTGGGGAGTGGCCTCTGGGGCCAACGTCCTGACTTTC	CASRSWGVASGANVLTF
.	TRBJ1-2	TRBV12-5	.	TGTGCTAGTGCCAATGGGGGCAGCCTTGGCTACACCTTC	CASANGGSLGYTF
.	TRBJ1-3	TRBV6-5	.	TGTGCCAGCGGGGCAGGGAAGGCCCCTGGAAACACCATATATTTT	CASGAGKAPGNTIYF
.	TRBJ1-1	TRBV5-1	.	TGCGCCAGCAGCTATCCGAGGGAGGGCACTGAAGCTTTCTTT	CASSYPREGTEAFF
.	TRBJ1-2	TRBV19	.	TGTGCCAGGATCAGAGAGCCGGGACAAGCCTTCTATGGCTACACCTTC	CARIREPGQAFYGYTF
.	TRBJ2-1	TRBV4-1	TRBD2	TGCGCCAGCAGCCAAGATCGTCTAGCGGGGGCCTACAATGAGCAGTTCTTC	CASSQDRLAGAYNEQFF
.	TRBJ1-1	TRBV4-1	.	TGCGCCAGACCCCTACGGGGGTTAATCTCTGAAGCTTTCTTT	CARPLRGLISEAFF
once	TRBJ2-1	TRBV6-5	TRBD1	TGTGCCAGCAGTTTGGACAGGGAAGGCAATGAGCAGTTCTTC	CASSLDREGNEQFF
.	TRBJ1-3	TRBV9	TRBD1	TGTGCCAGCAGCGCAGGTCCTGGGCAGGGGGCCTCTGGAAACACCATATATTTT	CASSAGPGQGASGNTIYF
.	TRBJ2-1	TRBV2	.	TGTGCCAGCAACGGGGACTACAATGAGCAGTTCTTC	CASNGDYNEQFF
.	TRBJ2-5	TRBV2	TRBD1	TGTGCCAGCAGCCTGGACAGGGGGGGAGAGACCCAGTACTTC	CASSLDRGGETQYF
.	TRBJ1-5	TRBV7-9	.	TGTGCCAGCAGCTTAGGAGCGGAGAATCAGCCCCAGCATTTT	CASSLGAENQPQHF
.	TRBJ1-1	TRBV2	TRBD1	TGTGCCAGCAGGGGACAGGGAGGAGGGAAAGCTTTCTTT	CASRGQGGGKAFF
.	TRBJ2-3	TRBV6-6	.	TGTGCCAGCAGTTACTCGGAAGGGAGTCGCACAGATACGCAGTATTTT	CASSYSEGSRTDTQYF
.	TRBJ1-1	TRBV5-1	.	TGCGCCAGCAGCTTGGGCCCTTCAGGGGTGCAGGGCACTGAAGCTTTCTTT	CASSLGPSGVQGTEAFF
.	TRBJ2-5	TRBV28	TRBD2	TGTGCCAGCACTAGCGGGGGGGTGCAAGAGACCCAGTACTTC	CASTSGGVQETQYF
.	TRBJ1-4	TRBV3-1/TRBV3-2	.	TGTGCCAGCGCCCGACAGCCTAATAATGAAAAACTGTTTTTT	CASARQPNNEKLFF
.	TRBJ1-1	TRBV30	.	TGTGCCTGGAGTCAGGGGTCTGAAGCTTTCTTT	CAWSQGSEAFF
.	TRBJ2-7	TRBV19	.	TGTGCCAGTAGTATCCCACTGGCTAGCGTAAGCGAGCAGTACTTC	CASSIPLASVSEQYF
.	TRBJ1-2	TRBV4-2	.	TGTGCCAGCAGCCAAGGGTCGGGGAGCTATGGCTACACCTTC	CASSQGSGSYGYTF
.	TRBJ2-1	TRBV14	TRBD2	TGTGCCAGCAGCCGGCGCGGGACTAGATATTGGAGCTCCTACAATGAGCAGTTCTTC	CASSRRGTRYWSSYNEQFF
once	TRBJ1-2	TRBV7-9	TRBD1	TGTGCCAGCCCCGACGGGACAGGGGGTGGCTACACCTTC	CASPDGTGGGYTF
.	TRBJ2-1	TRBV29-1	.	TGCAGCGCCGACTACCGGGGTTACAATGAGCAGTTCTTC	CSADYRGYNEQFF